This TCR beta chain was sequenced during a study of neoadjuvant anti-PD-1 for oral cavity cancer. Background on the study: Most patients had three to four biweekly doses of 3 mg/kg nivolumab before resection.

TCRdb keeps only in-frame clones here, not all; method: immunoSEQ multiplex PCR. The table has around 68,000 clones, approximately 87% seen once. The sample's time point: after neoadjuvant nivolumab, at surgical resection. Study-level results: Higher pretreatment blood Treg/Th17 ratios correlated with higher pretreatment blood and lower post-treatment tumor TCRbeta clonality. After neoadjuvant nivolumab, PBMC T cell clonality was significantly higher in non-responders than responders.

The CDR3 loop spans 15 amino acids. CDR1 ENHRY and CDR2 SYGVKD come from the germline V gene. Trimming removed 3 bases from V and 0 bases from J, with 9 bases in between. A note on this clone: Antigen specificity is unknown.

Sequencing was performed on PBMCs, taken after nivolumab (anti-PD-1) treatment. The V and J genes are TRBV10-3 and TRBJ2-4; D could derive from TRBD1 or TRBD2 (5 bases each). The sequence came from a person between 35 and 79 years old with oral cavity squamous cell carcinoma. CDR3 bases: TGTGCCATCAGTGACAGTGGGACAGCCAAAAACATTCAGTACTTC. Residues: CAISDSGTAKNIQYF.